The next 17 T cell receptor beta chains were all read from a single sample in a study of blood T cell repertoires in COVID-19. Assay used: immunoSEQ multiplex PCR; TCRdb lists only in-frame clones, some missing. Among around 200,000 clones listed, around four fifths were seen once. The material sequenced was peripheral blood. These receptors came from a woman in her forties or fifties with acute or convalescent COVID-19.

The chain combines TRBV5-1 with TRBJ2-7; D is perhaps TRBD2 (7 bases). The V gene lost 4 bases and the J gene lost 2 bases, with 13 bases spanning the gap. Germline V CDR1 and CDR2: SGHRS, YFSETQ. The CDR3 spans 14 residues. The CDR3 spells CASSPQGGPYEQYF. The CDR3 bases are TGCGCCAGCAGCCCACAGGGAGGGCCCTACGAGCAGTACTTC.

The chain joins TRBV5-6 to TRBJ2-1; 8 nucleotides agree with TRBD1. Germline values: CDR1 SGHDT, CDR2 YYEEEE. CDR3 length equals 14 residues. The ends lost 3 bases at V and 7 bases at J; junction bases unmatched: 6. The CDR3 nucleotides read TGTGCCAGCAGCTCCTGGACAGGGAGGAATGAGCAGTTCTTC. The encoded protein is CASSSWTGRNEQFF.

This sequence joins TRBV10-3 and TRBJ2-4; 8 bases are a match to TRBD1. With V trimmed by 0 bases and J by 5 bases, 0 bases remained unmatched. The CDR3 spans 14 residues. Germline V gene lookup returns CDR1 ENHRY and CDR2 SYGVKD. This CDR3 is CAISESGQENIQYF. CDR3 sequence (DNA): TGTGCCATCAGTGAGTCGGGACAGGAAAACATTCAGTACTTC.

The V call is TRBV19, the J call TRBJ2-1; 12 positions match TRBD1. The CDR3 has 15 amino acids. The trim removed 5 bases at V and 2 bases at J, leaving 1 base unmatched. Germline lookup yields CDR1 LNHDA and CDR2 SQIVND (reference sequence). CDR3 sequence: CASSRDRGPYNEQFF. The CDR3 region has the DNA TGTGCCAGTAGTCGGGACAGGGGGCCCTACAATGAGCAGTTCTTC.

The genes are TRBV27 and TRBJ2-7; TRBD2 agrees at 11 bases. This CDR3 spans 15 amino acids. J lost 4 bases, V lost 6 bases, and 8 bases had no gene match. CDR1 and CDR2 (germline): MNHEY, SMNVEV (reference sequence). The CDR3 nucleotides read TGTGCCAGCAGGAACCTAGCGGGAGGAAGATACGAGCAGTACTTC. As protein: CASRNLAGGRYEQYF.

This chain connects TRBV5-1 to TRBJ2-7; TRBD2 aligns across 7 bases. The CDR3 loop spans 15 amino acids. J gave up 5 bases and V 5 bases, and 13 bases lay outside the gene matches. CDR1 is SGHRS and CDR2 is YFSETQ in the germline V gene. The CDR3 bases are TGCGCCAGCAGGGGGCTCGCGGGGGTCTTGAACGAGCAGTACTTC. Translated, it gives CASRGLAGVLNEQYF.

The CDR3 nucleotides are TGCAGTGCTAGAGAGGAGGGCTACACCTTC. Protein product: CSAREEGYTF. The V and J genes are TRBV20-1 and TRBJ1-2; D unresolved. The V and J ends lost 0 bases and 8 bases respectively, with 4 bases between them. There are 10 residues in the CDR3. Germline CDR1 and CDR2: DFQATT and SNEGSKA (reference sequence).

The rearrangement joins TRBV24-1 to TRBJ2-3; 11 nucleotides match TRBD2. The germline V gene has CDR1 KGHDR and CDR2 SFDVKD. The CDR3 has 16 amino acids. V was pared by 4 bases and J by 6 bases, with 8 bases of the junction left unmatched. The CDR3 spells CATSDQLAGVRDTQYF. The CDR3 DNA reads as TGTGCCACCAGTGACCAACTAGCGGGAGTGCGGGATACGCAGTATTTT.

The chain combines TRBV6-1 with TRBJ2-1, with 8 bases lining up with TRBD2. The germline V gene has CDR1 MNHNS and CDR2 SASEGT. V dropped 2 bases and J dropped 2; count of bases not matched to a gene: 11. The CDR3 has 18 amino acids. The CDR3: CASSEFPLSGSPYNEQFF. As DNA, the CDR3 is TGTGCCAGCAGTGAATTTCCTTTGAGCGGGAGCCCCTACAATGAGCAGTTCTTC.

The rearrangement joins TRBV24-1 to TRBJ1-4, with 9 bases aligning to TRBD1. CDR3 length equals 16 residues. The germline gives CDR1 KGHDR, CDR2 SFDVKD. The V and J ends lost 4 bases and 2 bases, in that order; junction bases with no gene match: 4. The CDR3 DNA reads as TGTGCCACCAGTGAACCCGGGACAGGGACTAATGAAAAACTGTTTTTT. Translating gives CATSEPGTGTNEKLFF.

The chain couples TRBV5-1 to TRBJ2-3; 9 bases are a match to TRBD1. Germline CDR1 is SGHRS and CDR2 is YFSETQ. This CDR3 has 16 amino acids. V dropped 5 bases and J dropped 3; count of bases not matched to a gene: 10. CDR3 sequence reads: CASSLAAGQGTDTQYF. Here the CDR3 DNA reads TGCGCCAGCAGTCTAGCGGCTGGACAGGGGACAGATACGCAGTATTTT.

CDR3 sequence: CASSQDWSGGYTF. CDR3 DNA: TGTGCCAGCAGCCAAGATTGGAGTGGTGGCTACACCTTC. The gene calls are TRBV3-1 (or the pseudogene TRBV3-2) and TRBJ1-2; D unclear. The CDR3 totals 13 residues. Trimming took off 0 bases at V and 7 bases at J, with 9 bases between the two ends. Germline V lookup: CDR1 LGHDT, CDR2 YNNKEL (reference sequence).

The chain is built from TRBV21-1 and TRBJ2-4; the table's D call, TRBD2, has no DNA check behind it. TRBV21-1 is designated a pseudogene. The CDR3 sequence is 15 residues long. CDR3 in DNA: TGTGCCAGCACCTGTCGAGACGGGAGCGCGCACATTCAGTACTTC. Translation gives CASTCRDGSAHIQYF.

The J gene is TRBJ2-5, the V gene TRBV4-1, with 7 bases lining up with TRBD1. Germline V lookup: CDR1 MGHRA, CDR2 YSYEKL. The CDR3 loop spans 14 amino acids. V lost 1 base and J lost 5; bases outside the gene matches: 4. The CDR3 sequence is CASSQATGRETQYF. CDR3 bases: TGCGCCAGCAGCCAAGCGACAGGGCGGGAGACCCAGTACTTC.

This chain uses TRBV5-6 with TRBJ2-7; 9 bases are a match to TRBD1. CDR3 size: 14 residues. V shed 2 bases, J shed 5 bases, and the junction held 5 bases outside the gene matches. Per germline, CDR1 SGHDT and CDR2 YYEEEE. The CDR3 DNA reads TGTGCCAGCAGCTTTGGGACAGGGACCCACGAGCAGTACTTC. The encoded protein is CASSFGTGTHEQYF.

The gene calls are TRBV5-6 and TRBJ2-3; 12 positions match TRBD2. Germline CDR1 SGHDT, CDR2 YYEEEE. The CDR3 runs 16 residues. The junction had 7 bases not matched to a gene; V was cut back by 4 bases and J by 4 bases. Here the CDR3 reads CASSPLAGGNADTQYF. CDR3 bases: TGTGCCAGCAGCCCCCTAGCGGGAGGGAACGCAGATACGCAGTATTTT.

This chain links TRBV19 with TRBJ1-1; 12 bases match TRBD1. V shed 3 bases, J shed 7 bases, and the junction held 6 bases outside the gene matches. Per germline, CDR1 LNHDA and CDR2 SQIVND (reference sequence). This CDR3 is built from 15 residues. The DNA of the CDR3 is TGTGCCAGTAGTATTTGGGGACAGGGGGCTAATGAAGCTTTCTTT. It translates to CASSIWGQGANEAFF.